This T cell receptor (beta chain) derives from a study of control samples from healthy donors and cancer patients (TCRdb year 2020). The germline V and J ends show losses of 3 bases and 6 bases respectively, and no gene match explains 21 bases of the junction. The germline V gene sets CDR1 to LGHNA and CDR2 to YSLEER. The cysteine opens and the phenylalanine closes a CDR3 of 19 amino acids. Only the CDR3 DNA stays, 57 bases, in frame from base 1. Library prep was done by the immunoSEQ multiplex PCR assay. Not all clones reach the TCRdb copy of this immuneACCESS table, which keeps in-frame sequences only. Checked studies attribute under half of the gap to unresolved V genes and leave the rest unexplained. A total of 45,000 to 55,000 clones appear in this sample, 85% to 95% of them only once. The top ten hold about 2.4% of the sample. As concerns this clone: Its antigen is not yet known. Base qualities are not recorded, but no much larger clone differs from it by a single base.

This sequence uses TRBV4-3 and TRBJ2-7, and TRBD1 aligns with 9 junction nucleotides. The receptor's source is a man younger than 45 in good health. The sample taken for sequencing was blood. The bases are TGCGCCAGCAGCCAGGACTCCGGGACAGGGTCATGGAGGATCTCCGAGCAGTACTTC. This is translated as CASSQDSGTGSWRISEQYF.